This TCR beta chain was observed in a study of T cells in pancreatic ductal adenocarcinoma (dated by TCRdb to the late 2010s). About the full investigation: Surgically resected pancreatic ductal adenocarcinoma specimens were analyzed for the quantity, spatial distribution, and characteristics of both suppressive cells and tumor-infiltrating CD8+ T cells, an effort aimed at clarifying the adaptive T-cell response occurring naturally.

Results and caveats for the whole study, not just this receptor: Since most people with pancreatic cancer show up with disease that cannot be operated on, the resected cohort was biased toward the minority who had early-stage disease. T-cell clonality showed no significant difference between tumor and blood, with a mean clonality of approximately 0.1 in tumors and roughly 0.072 in blood. More total productive templates and around 7.2-fold more unique clonotypes were found in blood samples than in tumor samples. Because tumors are enriched in CD45RO+ effector T cells rather than naive T cells, which biases toward lower diversity, comparisons of clonality between tumor and blood may be biased.

Pancreatic ductal adenocarcinoma patients who had undergone surgery without neoadjuvant therapy were selected. Peripheral blood was collected in heparin tubes, and PBMCs were isolated by histopaque density gradient and cryopreserved in about 9.1% DMSO. Using the DNeasy Blood and Tissue Kit along with Proteinase K and RNase treatment, genomic DNA was extracted from about seven PBMC specimens and under ten flash-frozen tumor specimens. TCR beta CDR3 regions were amplified from genomic DNA using the immunoSEQ hsTCRB kit. An Illumina HiSeq system was used for high-throughput TRB CDR3 sequencing. The published analysis was carried out like this. The immunoSEQ software was used to analyze the sequencing reads, and any nonproductive sequences containing premature stops or frame-shifts were left out. Repertoire clonality was computed as one minus Shannon entropy normalized by log2 of the number of unique productive sequences. The immuneACCESS repertoire file appears here via TCRdb, limited to in-frame rearrangements. These files lack a portion of the clones; in checked studies, under half of the deficit traces to unresolved V genes, and the cause of the others is not known. That table gives V, J and clone size, and the DNA gave D and trimming. This sample gives approximately 97,000 clones in total; roughly 95% of them show up just once. Clones ranked in the top ten supply about 3% of the sample.

The table lists this clone with a count of one. Its target antigen remains unknown. No per-base quality is available; no much larger clone lies one base away. Including the terminal cysteine and phenylalanine, the CDR3 comprises 18 residues. Only CDR3 DNA remains: 54 bases, in frame from the first base. The germline V gene yields SGHRS for CDR1 and YFSETQ for CDR2. V ends up 3 bases short and J 2 bases short, with an unmatched junction base count of 7. Recombination linked TRBV5-1 to TRBJ2-3, and 15 junctional nucleotides match TRBD2. The TCR originated in a human donor with pancreatic ductal adenocarcinoma. The sample taken for sequencing was PBMCs. The CDR3 loop reads CASSSGTSGRLYTDTQYF. In nucleotide form, the sequence is TGCGCCAGCAGCTCAGGGACTAGCGGGAGGTTATACACAGATACGCAGTATTTT.